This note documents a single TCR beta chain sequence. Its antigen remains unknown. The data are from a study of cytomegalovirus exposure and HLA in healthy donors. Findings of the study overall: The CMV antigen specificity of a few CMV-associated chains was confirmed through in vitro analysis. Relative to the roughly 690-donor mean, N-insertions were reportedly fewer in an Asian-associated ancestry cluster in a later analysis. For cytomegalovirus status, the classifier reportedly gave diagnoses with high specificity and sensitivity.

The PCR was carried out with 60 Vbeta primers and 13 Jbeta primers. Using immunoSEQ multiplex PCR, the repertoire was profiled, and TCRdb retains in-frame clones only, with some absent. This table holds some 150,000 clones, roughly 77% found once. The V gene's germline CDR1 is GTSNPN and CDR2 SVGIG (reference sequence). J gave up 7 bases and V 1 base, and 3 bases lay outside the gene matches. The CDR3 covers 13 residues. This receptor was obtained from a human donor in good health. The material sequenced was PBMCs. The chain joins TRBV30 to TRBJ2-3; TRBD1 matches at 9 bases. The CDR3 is CAWSAGQGNTQYF. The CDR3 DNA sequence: TGTGCCTGGAGTGCAGGACAGGGGAATACGCAGTATTTT.